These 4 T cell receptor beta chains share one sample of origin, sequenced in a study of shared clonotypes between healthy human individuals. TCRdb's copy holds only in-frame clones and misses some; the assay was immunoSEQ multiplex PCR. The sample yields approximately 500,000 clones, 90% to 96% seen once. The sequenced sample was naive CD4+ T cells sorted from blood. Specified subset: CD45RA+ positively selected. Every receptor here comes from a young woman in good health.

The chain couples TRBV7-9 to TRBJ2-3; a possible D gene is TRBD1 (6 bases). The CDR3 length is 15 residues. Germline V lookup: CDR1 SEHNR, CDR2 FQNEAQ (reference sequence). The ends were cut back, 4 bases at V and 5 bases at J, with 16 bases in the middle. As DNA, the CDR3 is TGTGCCAGCAGCTCTACGGGACAAGAGGTAGATACGCAGTATTTT. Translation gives CASSSTGQEVDTQYF. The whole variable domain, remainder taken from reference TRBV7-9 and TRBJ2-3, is DTGVSQNPRHKITKRGQNVTFRCDPISEHNRLYWYRQTLGQGPEFLTYFQNEAQLEKSRLLSDRFSAERPKGSFSTLEIQRTEQGDSAMYLCASSSTGQEVDTQYFGPGTRLTVL.

CDR3 amino acids: CASSLAPLTSYNEQFF. The CDR3 nucleotides are TGTGCCAGCAGCTTAGCGCCCCTGACCTCCTACAATGAGCAGTTCTTC. The rearrangement links TRBV7-9 to TRBJ2-1; no definite D call. The CDR3 is 16 residues long. V dropped 0 bases and J dropped 0 bases, with 9 bases sitting between them. Germline V gene data show CDR1 as SEHNR and CDR2 as FQNEAQ (reference sequence). The full variable domain, in which reference TRBV7-9 and TRBJ2-1 provide the parts outside the CDR3, is DTGVSQNPRHKITKRGQNVTFRCDPISEHNRLYWYRQTLGQGPEFLTYFQNEAQLEKSRLLSDRFSAERPKGSFSTLEIQRTEQGDSAMYLCASSLAPLTSYNEQFFGPGTRLTVL.

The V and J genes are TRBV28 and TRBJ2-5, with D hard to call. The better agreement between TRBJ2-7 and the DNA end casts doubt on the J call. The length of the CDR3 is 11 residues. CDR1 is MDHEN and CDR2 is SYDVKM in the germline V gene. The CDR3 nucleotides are TGTGCCAGCAGACAAAACTACGAGCAGTACTTC. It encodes CASRQNYEQYF.

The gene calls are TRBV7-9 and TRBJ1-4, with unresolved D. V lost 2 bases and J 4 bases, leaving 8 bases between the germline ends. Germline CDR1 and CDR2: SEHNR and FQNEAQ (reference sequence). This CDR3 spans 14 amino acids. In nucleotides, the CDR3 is TGTGCCAGCAGCTTATATGGGGATAATGAAAAACTGTTTTTT. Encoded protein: CASSLYGDNEKLFF.